This T cell receptor beta chain was identified in a study of blood T cells in healthy people across ages. Broader study findings: In long-lived donors, naive CD4+ cell counts and diversity exceeded those of aged donors.

With respect to this clonotype: Antigen: not known.

A minimum of 6 micrograms of total RNA was extracted per sample. Trimming left V 5 bases short and J 4 bases short, with 17 bases between. The CDR3 covers 16 residues. A second PCR, run for 7 to 11 cycles, used a sample-barcoded 5' primer plus a J-beta primer mix. Every cDNA molecule carried a tag from a template-switch adaptor bearing 12 random nucleotides. TCRdb used MiXCR to reprocess the 5' RACE reads, holding one entry per CDR3 protein. This sample carries about 570,000 distinct CDR3 sequences, 25% to 30% of them seen once, and the ten largest clones take around 18%. What was sequenced was blood. The clonotype comes from a woman aged 70 to 79 in good health. The V and J genes are TRBV12-3 or TRBV12-4 and TRBJ2-2; no clear D. The CDR3 nucleotides are TGTGCCAGCAGTCCCCGGGCCTACGGGCCCACCGGGGAGCTGTTTTTT. This codes for CASSPRAYGPTGELFF.